This T cell receptor (beta chain) was retrieved from a study of blood T cell repertoires in COVID-19. Germline CDR1 reads ENHRY; CDR2 reads SYGVKD. With 6 bases removed from V and 8 bases from J, the gap between germline ends came to 13 bases. This CDR3 has 12 amino acids. Libraries were prepared by immunoSEQ multiplex PCR; TCRdb keeps only in-frame clonotypes and omits some of them. The sample contains around 330,000 clones, roughly 87% of which appear only once. The rearrangement joins TRBV10-3 to TRBJ1-2; D may be TRBD1 (6 bases). The source of this sequence is a woman aged 18-30 years who had recovered from COVID-19. The sample comprised PBMCs or T cells enriched from blood (not recorded which). CDR3 bases: TGTGCCATCAGGATAACAGGGATAGGCTACACCTTC. Protein: CAIRITGIGYTF.